This T cell receptor (beta chain) derives from a study of blood T cell repertoires in COVID-19. Study-wide background: The study drew acute and convalescent COVID-19 samples from the United States, Italy and Spain. T cells, B-cell-depleted T cells, or PBMCs supplied cDNA or gDNA.

Study members were between roughly 18 and 89 years old and lived in over 20 US regions. This CDR3 is built from 14 residues. Germline V lookup: CDR1 LNHDA, CDR2 SQIVND (reference sequence). The V end lost 1 base, the J end lost 6 bases, and 12 bases lay between the germline ends. Authors' methods: Researchers report that nucleated cell counts were estimated from reference gene primer amplification. Measured with immunoSEQ multiplex PCR; TCRdb has only the in-frame clones, and not every one. From that table come the V and J calls and clone size; the DNA was used to work out D and trimming. The table includes some 220,000 clones, around 87% detected once.

Material for sequencing was PBMCs or T cells enriched from blood (not recorded which). This clonotype originated in a woman in her late teens or twenties in a cohort exposed to, infected with or recovered from COVID-19 (not recorded which). The chain joins TRBV19 to TRBJ1-2, with D unclear. The CDR3 DNA sequence: TGTGCCAGTAGTATAGCTCCTGACGGGGATGGCTACACCTTC. Its translation is CASSIAPDGDGYTF.